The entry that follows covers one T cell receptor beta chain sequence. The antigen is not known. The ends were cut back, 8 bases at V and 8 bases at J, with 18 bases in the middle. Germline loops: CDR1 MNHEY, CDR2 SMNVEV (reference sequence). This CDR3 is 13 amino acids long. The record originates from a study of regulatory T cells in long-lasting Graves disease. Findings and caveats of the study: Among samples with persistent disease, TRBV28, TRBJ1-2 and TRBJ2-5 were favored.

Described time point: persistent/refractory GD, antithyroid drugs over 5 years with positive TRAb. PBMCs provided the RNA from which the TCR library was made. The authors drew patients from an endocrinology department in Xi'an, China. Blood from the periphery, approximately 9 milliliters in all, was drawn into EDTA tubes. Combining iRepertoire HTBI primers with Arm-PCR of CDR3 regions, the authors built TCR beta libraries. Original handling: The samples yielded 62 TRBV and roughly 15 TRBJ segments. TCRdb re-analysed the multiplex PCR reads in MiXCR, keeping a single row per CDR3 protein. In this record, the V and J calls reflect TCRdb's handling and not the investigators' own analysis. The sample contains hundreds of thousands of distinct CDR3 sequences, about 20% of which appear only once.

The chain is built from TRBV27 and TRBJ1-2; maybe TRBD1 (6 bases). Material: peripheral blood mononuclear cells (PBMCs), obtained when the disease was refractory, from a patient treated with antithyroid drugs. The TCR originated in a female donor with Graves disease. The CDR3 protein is CASGLWGLKGYTF. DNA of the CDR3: TGTGCCAGCGGGCTTTGGGGGCTCAAGGGCTACACCTTC.